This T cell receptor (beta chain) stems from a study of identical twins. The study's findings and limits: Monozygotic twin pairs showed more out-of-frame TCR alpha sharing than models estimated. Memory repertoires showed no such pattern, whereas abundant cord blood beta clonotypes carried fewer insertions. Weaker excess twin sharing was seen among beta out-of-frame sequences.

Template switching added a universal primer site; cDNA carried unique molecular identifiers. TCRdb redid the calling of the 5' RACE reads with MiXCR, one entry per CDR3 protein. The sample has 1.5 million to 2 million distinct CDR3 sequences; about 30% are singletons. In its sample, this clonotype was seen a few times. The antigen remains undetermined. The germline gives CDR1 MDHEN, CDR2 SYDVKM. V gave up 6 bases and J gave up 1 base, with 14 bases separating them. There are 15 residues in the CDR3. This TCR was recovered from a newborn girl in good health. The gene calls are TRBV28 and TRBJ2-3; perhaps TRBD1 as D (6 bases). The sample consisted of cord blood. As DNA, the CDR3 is TGTGCCAGCAGGACCCAACAGGGAGGCACAGATACGCAGTATTTT. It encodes CASRTQQGGTDTQYF.